This TCR beta chain was retrieved from a study of T cell responses to AZD1222 COVID-19 vaccine. Study findings and constraints: Variant regions that are unmutated are reportedly the target of nearly half of spike-specific TCRs. Donors skewed white British and female; clonal diversity was possibly underestimated. Receipt of two AZD1222 doses was followed by a rise in Spike-specific TCR breadth and depth. At baseline, just five to seven AZD1222 recipients tested seropositive.

As regards this clone: Its antigen is unidentified.

The CDR3 spans 14 residues. Trimming stripped 2 bases from V and 5 bases from J, with 10 bases between. Germline loops: CDR1 SNHLY, CDR2 FYNNEI. Libraries were prepared by immunoSEQ multiplex PCR; TCRdb keeps only in-frame clonotypes and omits some of them. The sample records 90,000 to 120,000 clones, around 91% being singletons. The V call is TRBV2, the J call TRBJ1-5; D gene uncertain. The source is an adult in good health. The specimen was peripheral blood, collected on day 0 of AZD1222 vaccination. The CDR3 DNA sequence: TGTGCCAGCAGTGAACGTGAAGGGCATCAGCCCCAGCATTTT. It is translated as CASSEREGHQPQHF.